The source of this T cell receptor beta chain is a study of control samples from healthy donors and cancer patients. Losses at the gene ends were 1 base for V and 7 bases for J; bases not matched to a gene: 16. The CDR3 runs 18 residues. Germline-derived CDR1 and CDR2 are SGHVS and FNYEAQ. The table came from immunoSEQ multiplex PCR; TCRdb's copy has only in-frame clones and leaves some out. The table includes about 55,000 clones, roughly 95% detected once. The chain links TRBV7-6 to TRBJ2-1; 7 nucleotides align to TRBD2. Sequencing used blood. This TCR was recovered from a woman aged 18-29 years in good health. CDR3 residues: CASSLGGDGGGPGNEQFF. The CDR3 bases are TGTGCCAGCAGCTTAGGCGGGGACGGCGGGGGACCGGGGAATGAGCAGTTCTTC.